The 8 T cell receptor beta chains listed next were all sequenced from one sample in a study of regulatory T cells in long-lasting Graves disease. Described time point: newly diagnosed GD, antithyroid drugs for less than 3 months. RNA from PBMCs was the source of the TCR library. Researchers made TCR beta libraries by using iRepertoire HTBI primers and running Arm-PCR on CDR3 regions. Each CDR3 protein is one row after TCRdb ran MiXCR on the multiplex PCR reads. The sample has about 210,000 distinct CDR3 sequences; less than 20% are singletons. These same data were also listed under a study on T cells in Graves' hyperthyroidism and ophthalmopathy.

This sample comprised peripheral blood mononuclear cells (PBMCs), obtained at new diagnosis, from a patient treated with antithyroid drugs. The receptor source for this set is a woman in her twenties or thirties with Graves disease.

This sequence joins TRBV28 and TRBJ2-2; either TRBD1 or TRBD2 may fit D (5 bases each). Trimming pared 7 bases from V and 8 bases from J, leaving 17 bases between. The CDR3 consists of 14 residues. The germline V gene has CDR1 MDHEN and CDR2 SYDVKM. The CDR3 spells CASIAGTLAGELFF. Here the CDR3 DNA reads TGTGCCAGCATCGCAGGGACCCTTGCAGGGGAGCTGTTTTTT.

In this sample, this clonotype turned up many times. The chain is built from TRBV6-1 and TRBJ2-7, with 8 bases fitting TRBD2. In germline, CDR1 is MNHNS, CDR2 SASEGT. The CDR3 is 14 residues long. The J segment lost 0 bases and the V segment lost 4 bases, leaving 2 bases of the junction unmatched. The CDR3 DNA is TGTGCCAGCAGTGCCCGGGAGGGCTCCTACGAGCAGTACTTC. It specifies CASSAREGSYEQYF.

There are many counts of this clonotype. V usage is TRBV12-3 or TRBV12-4 and J usage is TRBJ1-2; 8 positions match TRBD1. The CDR3 has 15 residues. The V segment lost 3 bases and the J segment 2 bases; nucleotides outside the gene matches: 5. CDR3 in amino acids: CASSFWSGGNYGYTF. CDR3 nucleotide sequence: TGTGCCAGCAGTTTTTGGTCAGGGGGCAACTATGGCTACACCTTC.

This clonotype was detected ten times or more. The rearrangement joins TRBV2 to TRBJ2-5; TRBD2 aligns across 7 bases. In germline, CDR1 is SNHLY, CDR2 FYNNEI. Unmatched junction bases numbered 11, after V lost 6 bases and J lost 4 bases. CDR3 size: 15 residues. CDR3 region: CASRGGSGTGETQYF. CDR3 nucleotide sequence: TGTGCCAGCAGGGGAGGGAGCGGGACTGGAGAGACCCAGTACTTC. The full variable domain, in which reference TRBV2 and TRBJ2-5 provide the parts outside the CDR3, is EPEVTQTPSHQVTQMGQEVILRCVPISNHLYFYWYRQILGQKVEFLVSFYNNEISEKSEIFDDQFSVERPDGSNFTLKIRSTKLEDSAMYFCASRGGSGTGETQYFGPGTRLLVL.

This clonotype was observed many times. The chain carries TRBV19 and TRBJ1-2; TRBD1 is a possible D gene (5 bases). This CDR3 has 13 amino acids. V shed 4 bases and J shed 8 bases, with 14 bases lying between them. Germline V gene lookup returns CDR1 LNHDA and CDR2 SQIVND (reference sequence). This chain's CDR3 is CASSRTQGEGYTF. As DNA, the CDR3 is TGTGCCAGTAGTAGGACTCAGGGCGAGGGCTACACCTTC.

This clonotype has ten or more counts. V usage is TRBV6-1 and J usage is TRBJ1-6, with D unresolved. The V gene's germline CDR1 is MNHNS and CDR2 SASEGT. The CDR3 runs 15 residues. Trimming took 7 bases from V and 5 from J, leaving 15 bases between them. The CDR3 protein is CASNLGPGNNSPLHF. The CDR3 coding sequence is TGTGCCAGCAATCTGGGCCCGGGCAATAATTCACCCCTCCACTTT.

This chain connects TRBV28 to TRBJ2-1; 13 nucleotides line up with TRBD2. The CDR3 contains 15 residues. Germline trimming cut 6 bases from V and 6 bases from J; bases unmatched to any gene: 5. Germline V gene lookup returns CDR1 MDHEN and CDR2 SYDVKM. CDR3: CASSLWTSGSNEQFF. CDR3 in DNA: TGTGCCAGCAGCCTATGGACTAGCGGGAGCAATGAGCAGTTCTTC.

The rearrangement joins TRBV7-2 to TRBJ1-1; TRBD1 agrees at 8 bases. J lost 7 bases, V lost 5 bases, and 6 bases had no gene match. There are 13 residues in the CDR3. CDR1 is SGHTA, CDR2 FQGNSA, per germline. The CDR3 spells CASSPGQGLEAFF. The CDR3 nucleotides are TGTGCCAGCAGCCCCGGACAGGGCCTTGAAGCTTTCTTT.